The 18 T cell receptor beta chains below all came from one sample that was sequenced in a study of graft-versus-host responses after intestinal transplantation. Graft tissue processing released intraepithelial and lamina propria lymphocytes. Produced via immunoSEQ multiplex PCR; TCRdb's table is partial and in-frame only. Among 5,700 or so clones listed, about 75% were seen once. Specimen: ileum tissue, collected about 240 days after intestinal transplant. The receptors here all came from a human patient who received an intestinal transplant, so some T cells may come from the graft donor.

This chain joins TRBV21-1 and TRBJ1-4; the table's D call, TRBD1, has no DNA check behind it. TRBV21-1 is flagged as a pseudogene. The CDR3 contains 20 residues. CDR3 DNA: TGTGCCAGCAGCTCGACCAAAGAAATCCGGGACAGGGGCTTTAATGAAAAACTGTTTTTT. It specifies CASSSTKEIRDRGFNEKLFF.

V usage is TRBV7-2 and J usage is TRBJ2-5, with TRBD2 matching over 9 bases. This CDR3 spans 15 amino acids. The germline gives CDR1 SGHTA, CDR2 FQGNSA. The V segment lost 3 bases and the J segment 5 bases; nucleotides outside the gene matches: 7. The CDR3 DNA reads as TGTGCCAGCAGCTTCCTGGCGGGGGGGAGGGAGACCCAGTACTTC. This gives the protein CASSFLAGGRETQYF. The entire variable domain, with the rest obtained from reference TRBV7-2 and TRBJ2-5, is as follows: GAGVSQSPSNKVTEKGKDVELRCDPISGHTALYWYRQSLGQGLEFLIYFQGNSAPDKSGLPSDRFSAERTGGSVSTLTIQRTQQEDSAVYLCASSFLAGGRETQYFGPGTRLLVL.

The chain employs TRBV6-6 and TRBJ1-2; D not certain. V gave up 6 bases and J gave up 8 bases, with 13 bases separating them. The CDR3 length is 12 residues. Germline values: CDR1 MNHNY, CDR2 SVGAGI (reference sequence). The DNA for the CDR3 is TGTGCCAGCAGCCACTCCTCGGGAGGCTACACCTTC. Translation gives CASSHSSGGYTF.

The J gene is TRBJ1-2, the V gene TRBV6-5, with 8 nucleotides matching TRBD1. The germline CDR1 and CDR2 sequences are MNHEY and SVGAGI. The CDR3 is 14 amino acids. Losses at the gene ends were 5 bases for V and 4 bases for J; bases not matched to a gene: 6. CDR3 in amino acids: CASSAGGAGYGYTF. The CDR3 nucleotides read TGTGCCAGCAGTGCAGGGGGCGCGGGCTATGGCTACACCTTC.

Written as DNA, the CDR3 is TGTGCCAGCAGCTTGGGACTAGCGGGGACAGATACGCAGTATTTT. Its protein product is CASSLGLAGTDTQYF. The chain couples TRBV5-6 to TRBJ2-3, with 11 positions matching TRBD2. Per the germline V gene, CDR1 is SGHDT and CDR2 is YYEEEE. The CDR3 is made up of 15 amino acids. V lost 0 bases, J lost 3 bases, and 0 bases stayed unmatched.

The gene calls are TRBV6-1 and TRBJ1-2; 7 bases line up with TRBD1. The ends lost 5 bases at V and 6 bases at J; junction bases unmatched: 12. CDR1 is MNHNS, CDR2 SASEGT, per germline. The CDR3 has 15 residues. In DNA form, the CDR3 reads TGTGCCAGCAGTTGGGAAGACAGGGAGAAAAATGGCTACACCTTC. Encoded protein: CASSWEDREKNGYTF.

As DNA, the CDR3 is TGTGCAAGTCGTTGTAAAAGGGCGTCCTACGAGCAGTACTTC. This codes for CASRCKRASYEQYF. The V gene is TRBV12-2, the J gene TRBJ2-7. TRBV12-2 represents a pseudogene. This CDR3 contains 14 residues.

The rearrangement uses TRBV10-3 and TRBJ2-5; the D gene is possibly TRBD2 (7 bases). This CDR3 is built from 17 residues. Trimming shortened V by 0 bases and J by 4 bases, and 18 bases separated the two germline ends. The V gene's germline CDR1 is ENHRY and CDR2 SYGVKD. CDR3 sequence (DNA): TGTGCCATCAGTGAGTCCGCCGGGGGAGGGGGGAGAGAGACCCAGTACTTC. Translating it yields CAISESAGGGGRETQYF.

This chain joins TRBV4-3 and TRBJ1-6, with 8 bases fitting TRBD1. J gave up 10 bases and V 3 bases, and 8 bases lay outside the gene matches. This CDR3 is 15 amino acids long. From germline, CDR1 is LGHNA and CDR2 YSLEER. The CDR3 region has the DNA TGCGCCAGCAGCCAGGTGGAACAGGGGGAATCACCCCTCCACTTT. Its translation: CASSQVEQGESPLHF.

The rearrangement uses TRBV5-1 and TRBJ2-3; D remains ambiguous. The CDR3 totals 15 residues. With 4 bases removed from V and 0 bases from J, the gap between germline ends came to 12 bases. CDR1 and CDR2 (germline): SGHRS, YFSETQ. CDR3 bases: TGCGCCAGCAGCGTCATGGGGATTAGCACAGATACGCAGTATTTT. Its protein is CASSVMGISTDTQYF.

The chain is built from TRBV28 and TRBJ1-2; 7 positions match TRBD1. Looked up from germline, CDR1 is MDHEN and CDR2 is SYDVKM. The length of the CDR3 is 12 residues. V was clipped by 8 bases and J by 8 bases; unmatched bases: 8. For the CDR3, the DNA is TGTGCCAGCTTGACAGGGACATTAGGCTACACCTTC. Encoded protein: CASLTGTLGYTF.

This clone was seen only once. The chain links TRBV6-1 to TRBJ1-3, with D possibly matching TRBD1 (6 bases). Trimming took off 5 bases at V and 0 bases at J, with 11 bases between the two ends. Germline CDR1 and CDR2: MNHNS and SASEGT. This CDR3 region has 15 residues. The CDR3 region has the DNA TGTGCCAGCAGTCGGACAGTCTCCTCTGGAAACACCATATATTTT. Its translation is CASSRTVSSGNTIYF.

The V and J genes are TRBV6-8 and TRBJ1-1; no definite D call. V lost 5 bases and J 9 bases, leaving 10 bases between the germline ends. Per germline, CDR1 MNHGY and CDR2 SAAAGT. The CDR3 runs to 11 residues. CDR3 amino acids: CASSLTRQAFF. CDR3 bases: TGTGCCAGCAGTCTTACTAGGCAAGCTTTCTTT.

This sequence joins TRBV7-3 and TRBJ1-1, with D perhaps matching TRBD1 (6 bases). The ends were cut back, 8 bases at V and 4 bases at J, with 14 bases in the middle. Germline CDR1 and CDR2: SGHTA and FQGTGA. CDR3 size: 13 residues. In DNA form, the CDR3 reads TGTGCCAGCTCTCAGGGGTATAGCACTGAAGCTTTCTTT. Encoded protein: CASSQGYSTEAFF.

About this clone: A much more abundant neighbour one base away suggests this may be a read error. The chain uses TRBV7-8 and TRBJ1-5; no clear D. Trimming cost V 1 base and J 4 bases, with 11 bases left between them. Germline V lookup: CDR1 SGHVS, CDR2 FQNEAQ. The CDR3 spans 15 residues. CDR3 nucleotide sequence: TGTGCCAGCAGCTTAGACAGACATACTAATCAGCCCCAGCATTTT. Translating gives CASSLDRHTNQPQHF.

CDR3 loop: CASSIAGGQGEDGGYTF. DNA for the CDR3: TGTGCCAGTAGTATAGCCGGAGGACAGGGGGAAGATGGTGGCTACACCTTC. This rearrangement joins TRBV19 to TRBJ1-2; 10 bases agree with TRBD1. The CDR3 totals 17 residues. Trimming removed 1 base from V and 7 bases from J; junction bases left unmatched: 12. Germline V CDR1 and CDR2: LNHDA, SQIVND (reference sequence).

This rearrangement joins TRBV6-6 to TRBJ1-2, with D unresolved. The CDR3 length is 11 residues. Trimming removed 9 bases from V and 4 bases from J, with 9 bases in between. The germline V gene encodes CDR1 MNHNY and CDR2 SVGAGI (reference sequence). The chain's CDR3 is CASTEGYGYTF. CDR3 bases: TGTGCCAGTACGGAAGGCTATGGCTACACCTTC.

A note on this clone: Other nucleotide sequences in the sample specify the same CDR3. The chain combines TRBV6-5 with TRBJ2-1; 11 bases match TRBD2. Germline V gene data show CDR1 as MNHEY and CDR2 as SVGAGI. The V and J ends lost 6 bases and 5 bases, in that order; junction bases with no gene match: 6. The CDR3 consists of 15 residues. CDR3 loop: CASSLAGGPNNEQFF. The CDR3 nucleotides read TGTGCCAGCAGCTTAGCGGGGGGGCCTAACAATGAGCAGTTCTTC.